The 7 T cell receptor beta chains listed next were all sequenced from one sample in a study of blood T cell repertoires in COVID-19. TCRdb's table, derived via immunoSEQ multiplex PCR, lists solely in-frame clones and lacks some. The sample has approximately 89,000 clones; 80% are singletons. Input material: peripheral blood. Every receptor here comes from a human donor in a cohort sampled during active COVID-19.

Only a few counts were recorded for this clone. V and J are TRBV18 and TRBJ2-1; 13 bases agree with TRBD2. The V gene end was trimmed by 8 bases and the J gene end by 9 bases; junction bases not matched to a gene: 7. The germline CDR1 and CDR2 sequences are KGHSH and LQKENI. This CDR3 has 14 residues. In nucleotides, the CDR3 is TGTGCCAGCCAAGGACTAGCGGGAGAGGGTGAGCAGTTCTTC. Translation: CASQGLAGEGEQFF.

This chain joins TRBV28 and TRBJ1-5, with 7 bases aligning to TRBD1. With V trimmed by 7 bases and J by 2 bases, 5 bases remained unmatched. The CDR3 spans 14 residues. Germline V gene sequence: CDR1 MDHEN, CDR2 SYDVKM. For the CDR3, the DNA is TGTGCCAGCACCGAAGGACAGGGCAATCAGCCCCAGCATTTT. Translated, it gives CASTEGQGNQPQHF.

The chain carries TRBV6-5 and TRBJ1-1; 7 bases line up with TRBD1. J was trimmed by 0 bases and V by 4 bases; bases with no gene match: 8. The length of the CDR3 is 16 residues. Germline assignment: CDR1 MNHEY and CDR2 SVGAGI. CDR3 region: CASSSGTATMNTEAFF. In nucleotides, the CDR3 is TGTGCCAGCAGTTCGGGGACAGCGACCATGAACACTGAAGCTTTCTTT.

The rearrangement uses TRBV4-2 and TRBJ2-1, with D possibly TRBD2 on 6 matching bases. CDR1 is LGHNA, CDR2 YNFKEQ, per germline. The CDR3 runs 17 residues. The germline V and J ends were trimmed by 0 bases and 2 bases, with 14 bases remaining between them. The CDR3 loop reads CASSQDFGGATYNEQFF. DNA for the CDR3: TGTGCCAGCAGCCAAGATTTTGGCGGGGCCACCTACAATGAGCAGTTCTTC.

This chain links TRBV6-6 with TRBJ2-2; D call uncertain. The V gene's germline CDR1 is MNHNY and CDR2 SVGAGI (reference sequence). The CDR3 runs 16 residues. With 8 bases removed from V and 2 bases from J, the gap between germline ends came to 18 bases. The CDR3 is CASDSKPQSNTGELFF. The CDR3 region has the DNA TGTGCCAGCGATTCCAAACCCCAGTCCAACACCGGGGAGCTGTTTTTT.

The V and J genes are TRBV5-5 and TRBJ2-6, with 10 bases that match TRBD1. Unmatched junction bases numbered 6, after V lost 4 bases and J lost 2 bases. Germline CDR1 SGHKS, CDR2 YYEKEE (reference sequence). This CDR3 has 17 residues. CDR3: CASSAGTGVTGANVLTF. The CDR3 DNA sequence: TGTGCCAGCAGCGCCGGGACAGGGGTCACTGGGGCCAACGTCCTGACTTTC.

The chain couples TRBV5-4 to TRBJ2-1; the match to TRBD2 covers 10 bases. Germline V gene sequence: CDR1 SGHNT, CDR2 YYREEE (reference sequence). There are 18 residues in the CDR3. V trimming: 2 bases; J trimming: 4 bases; junction bases outside the gene matches: 12. CDR3 nucleotide sequence: TGTGCCAGCAGCTTTGGTACTAGCGGGACTGGGTTGTACAATGAGCAGTTCTTC. This encodes CASSFGTSGTGLYNEQFF.